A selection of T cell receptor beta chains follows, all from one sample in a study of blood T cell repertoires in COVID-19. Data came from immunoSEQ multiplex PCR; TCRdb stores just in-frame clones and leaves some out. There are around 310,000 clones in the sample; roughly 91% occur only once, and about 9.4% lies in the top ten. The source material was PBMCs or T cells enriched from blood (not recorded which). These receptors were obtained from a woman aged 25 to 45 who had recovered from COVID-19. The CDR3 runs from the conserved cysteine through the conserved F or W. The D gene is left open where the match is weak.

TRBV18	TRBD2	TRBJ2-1	CASSPTPGLAAYNEQFF
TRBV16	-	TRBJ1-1	CASSHFQGEDTEAFF
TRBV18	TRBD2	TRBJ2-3	CASSPGLADTDTQYF
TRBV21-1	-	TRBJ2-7	CASSKGPTSKGHEQYF
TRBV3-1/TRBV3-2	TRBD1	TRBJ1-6	CASRISGTGASNSPLHF
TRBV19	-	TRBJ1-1	CASMGAGNLNTEAFF
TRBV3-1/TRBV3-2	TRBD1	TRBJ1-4	CASSRQTGKGEKLFF
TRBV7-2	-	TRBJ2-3	CASSPRRRDTQYF
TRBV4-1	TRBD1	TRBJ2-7	CASSQVGQGAYEQYF
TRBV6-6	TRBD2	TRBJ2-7	CASSLQIHGLAGYEQYF
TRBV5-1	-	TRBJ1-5	CASSAIRNQPQHF
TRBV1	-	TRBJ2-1	CTSSQVNRKPPSNYNEQFF
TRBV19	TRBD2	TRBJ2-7	CASSTGLAGGGYEQYF
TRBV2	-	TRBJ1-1	CASSDLNTEAFF
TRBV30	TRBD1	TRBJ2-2	CAWSFRGLTGELFF
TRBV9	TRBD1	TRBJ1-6	CASSSRQGESPLHF
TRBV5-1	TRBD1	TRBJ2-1	CASSLPGQGIGEQFF
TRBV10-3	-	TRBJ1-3	CAISYQGNTIYF
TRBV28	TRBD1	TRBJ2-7	CASGRQGNNYEQYF
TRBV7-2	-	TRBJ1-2	CASSLVGGGRANYGYTF
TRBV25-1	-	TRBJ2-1	CASRRRDTAYNEQFF
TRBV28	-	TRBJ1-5	CASSFWSGYNQPQHF
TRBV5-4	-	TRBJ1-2	CASSHQTVNSGYTF
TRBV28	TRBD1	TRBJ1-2	CASSLDVTGGYGYTF
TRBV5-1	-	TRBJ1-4	CASSLEIGQRNEKLFF
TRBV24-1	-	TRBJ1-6	CATSENTGTQVRKPLHF
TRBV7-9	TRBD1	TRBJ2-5	CASSLLGQGRETQYF
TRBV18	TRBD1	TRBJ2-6	CASSWSTGTGPSGANVLTF
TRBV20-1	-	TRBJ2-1	CSASKTASYNEQFF
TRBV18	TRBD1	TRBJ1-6	CASVGTGDSPLHF
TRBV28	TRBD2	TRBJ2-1	CASSFPEYNLAGGDEQFF
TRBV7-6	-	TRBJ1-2	CASSPRQSPNYGYTF
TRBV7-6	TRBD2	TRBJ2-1	CASSYSGSPYNEQFF
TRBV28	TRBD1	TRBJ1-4	CASTSPKDRQNEKLFF
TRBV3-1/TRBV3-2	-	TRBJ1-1	CASSREVGGGAFF
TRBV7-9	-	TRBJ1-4	CASSLLATNEKLFF
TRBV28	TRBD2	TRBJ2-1	CASSSPRTSGRNNEQFF
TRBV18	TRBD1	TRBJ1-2	CASSPPIFNIGQGLRDYGYTF
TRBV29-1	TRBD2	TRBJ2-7	CSVETGLAGTYEQYF
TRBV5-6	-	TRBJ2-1	CASTSGGGPRNEQFF
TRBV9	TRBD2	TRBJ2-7	CASSPRAGGITYEQYF
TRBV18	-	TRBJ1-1	CASSPRQGGYLNTEAFF
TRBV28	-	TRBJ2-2	CASSFRGFYGELFF
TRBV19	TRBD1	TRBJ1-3	CASGHRGSGNTIYF
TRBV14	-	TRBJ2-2	CASSQLVILSTGELFF
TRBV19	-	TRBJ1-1	CASSMTANTEAFF
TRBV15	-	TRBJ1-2	CATSRDSSGVFGYTF
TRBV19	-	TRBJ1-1	CASSRSMNTEAFF
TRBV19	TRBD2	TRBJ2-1	CASSMVGLAEKGNEQFF
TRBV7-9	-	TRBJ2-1	CASSRRDPGGNEQFF
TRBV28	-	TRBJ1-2	CASSWGHYGYTF
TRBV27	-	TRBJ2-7	CASIKDRGMIGLASEQYF
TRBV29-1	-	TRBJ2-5	CSVELAAKTQYF